The T cell receptor beta chain described here comes from a study of T cell responses to AZD1222 COVID-19 vaccine. Study as a whole: Both about-4-week and about-12-week second-dose recipients were combined. Findings and limits, study-wide: In the spike-specific TCR repertoire, nearly half reportedly target unmutated variant regions. Baseline seropositives among AZD1222 recipients totaled only six or seven.

Germline lookup yields CDR1 GTSNPN and CDR2 SVGIG (reference sequence). The CDR3 spans 15 residues. Trimming removed 3 bases from V and 6 bases from J; junction bases left unmatched: 12. The method was immunoSEQ multiplex PCR; TCRdb's version includes in-frame clones alone and lacks a portion of them. This table has around 140,000 clones, 90% to 95% appearing once. Concerning this clone: The antigen remains undetermined.

The TCR was taken from an adult in good health. This material consisted of peripheral blood, taken on day 0 of AZD1222 vaccination. This chain joins TRBV30 and TRBJ2-3; 7 bases map to TRBD2. The CDR3 spells CAWRADPGGMDTQYF. Written as DNA, the CDR3 is TGTGCCTGGAGAGCCGACCCCGGGGGGATGGATACGCAGTATTTT.